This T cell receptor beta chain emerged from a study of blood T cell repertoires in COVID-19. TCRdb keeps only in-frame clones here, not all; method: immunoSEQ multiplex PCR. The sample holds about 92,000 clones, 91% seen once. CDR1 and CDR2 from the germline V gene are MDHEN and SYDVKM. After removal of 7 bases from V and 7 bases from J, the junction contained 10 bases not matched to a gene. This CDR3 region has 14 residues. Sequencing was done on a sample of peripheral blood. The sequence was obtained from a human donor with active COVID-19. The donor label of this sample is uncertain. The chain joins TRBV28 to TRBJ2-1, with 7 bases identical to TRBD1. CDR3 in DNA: TGTGCCAGCACCACTCGACAGGGCATAAATGAGCAGTTCTTC. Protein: CASTTRQGINEQFF.